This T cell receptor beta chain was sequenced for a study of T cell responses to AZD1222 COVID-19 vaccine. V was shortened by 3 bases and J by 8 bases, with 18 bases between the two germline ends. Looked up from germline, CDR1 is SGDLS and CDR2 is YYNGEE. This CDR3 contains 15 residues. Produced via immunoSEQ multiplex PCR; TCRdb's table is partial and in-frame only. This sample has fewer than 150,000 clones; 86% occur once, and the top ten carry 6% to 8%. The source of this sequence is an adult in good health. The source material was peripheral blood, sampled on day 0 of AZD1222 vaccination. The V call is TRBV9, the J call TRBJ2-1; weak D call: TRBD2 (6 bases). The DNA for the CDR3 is TGTGCCAGCAGCGCCGACTACTTTTCGGGGGATGAGCAGTTCTTC. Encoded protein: CASSADYFSGDEQFF. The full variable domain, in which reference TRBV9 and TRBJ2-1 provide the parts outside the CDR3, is DSGVTQTPKHLITATGQRVTLRCSPRSGDLSVYWYQQSLDQGLQFLIQYYNGEERAKGNILERFSAQQFPDLHSELNLSSLELGDSALYFCASSADYFSGDEQFFGPGTRLTVL.